A selection of T cell receptor beta chains follows, all from one sample in a study of kidney transplant recipient with SARS-CoV-2 infection. MiXCR, applied by TCRdb to the reads, yields one record per CDR3 protein. Among roughly 230,000 distinct CDR3 sequences, 25% to 30% were seen once, and the ten largest hold roughly 7%. This specimen was a blood sample, taken at baseline and between days 110 and 120 from a kidney transplant recipient. These receptors all stem from a male patient in his thirties who had COVID-19 and was a kidney transplant recipient. The graft donor may have given rise to some T cells. The CDR3 runs from the conserved cysteine through the conserved F or W. Each record gives: V gene, clone size, J gene, D gene, CDR3 protein, CDR3 DNA. D genes are given only for firm matches. Part of the rows lack a size; the others show once, few, many or a class for expanded clones.

V gene: TRBV7-4; clone size: -; J gene: TRBJ1-2; D gene: -; CDR3 protein: CASTCAYSARKTYGYTF; CDR3 DNA: TGTGCCAGCACCTGTGCGTATTCAGCTCGAAAGACCTATGGCTACACCTTC
V gene: TRBV5-1; clone size: many; J gene: TRBJ2-3; D gene: -; CDR3 protein: CASSFGIRTDTQYF; CDR3 DNA: TGCGCCAGCAGCTTCGGAATACGCACAGATACGCAGTATTTT
V gene: TRBV5-1; clone size: -; J gene: TRBJ2-3; D gene: TRBD1; CDR3 protein: CASSTYRGQDTQYF; CDR3 DNA: TGCGCCAGCAGCACGTACAGGGGGCAAGATACGCAGTATTTT
V gene: TRBV19; clone size: many; J gene: TRBJ2-7; D gene: TRBD2; CDR3 protein: CASSNRGWASGSPREQYF; CDR3 DNA: TGTGCCAGTAGTAACAGGGGCTGGGCTAGCGGGAGTCCTCGCGAGCAGTACTTC
V gene: TRBV12-5; clone size: many; J gene: TRBJ2-3; D gene: -; CDR3 protein: CASGLKGADTQYF; CDR3 DNA: TGTGCTAGTGGTTTGAAGGGGGCAGATACGCAGTATTTT
V gene: TRBV5-4; clone size: many; J gene: TRBJ1-2; D gene: -; CDR3 protein: CASEYIVPGKTYGYTF; CDR3 DNA: TGTGCCAGCGAATATATCGTACCAGGAAAGACCTATGGCTACACCTTC
V gene: TRBV24-1; clone size: many; J gene: TRBJ2-2; D gene: -; CDR3 protein: CATSDLSGEGGELFF; CDR3 DNA: TGTGCCACCAGTGATTTGTCGGGAGAAGGCGGGGAGCTGTTTTTT
V gene: TRBV6-1; clone size: -; J gene: TRBJ2-7; D gene: TRBD2; CDR3 protein: CASSEGVGLGLAGEYEQYF; CDR3 DNA: TGTGCCAGCAGTGAAGGAGTCGGCCTCGGACTAGCGGGAGAGTACGAGCAGTACTTC
V gene: TRBV10-2; clone size: -; J gene: TRBJ2-3; D gene: TRBD2; CDR3 protein: CASSYDPGTGGSRGDPTDTQYF; CDR3 DNA: TGCGCCAGCAGCTACGACCCCGGGACTGGCGGGAGTCGGGGGGATCCCACAGATACGCAGTATTTT
V gene: TRBV15; clone size: many; J gene: TRBJ2-1; D gene: -; CDR3 protein: CATQEEGGNEQFF; CDR3 DNA: TGTGCCACCCAGGAGGAGGGGGGCAATGAGCAGTTCTTC
V gene: TRBV7-2; clone size: many; J gene: TRBJ2-7; D gene: -; CDR3 protein: CASSLVGGGVSYEQYF; CDR3 DNA: TGTGCCAGCAGCTTAGTGGGGGGCGGGGTCTCCTACGAGCAGTACTTC
V gene: TRBV19; clone size: many; J gene: TRBJ2-2; D gene: -; CDR3 protein: CASTSGTGFAGELFF; CDR3 DNA: TGTGCCAGTACTAGCGGGACAGGGTTCGCGGGGGAGCTGTTTTTT
V gene: TRBV5-5; clone size: many; J gene: TRBJ1-2; D gene: -; CDR3 protein: CASSLDVSRKTYGYTF; CDR3 DNA: TGTGCCAGCTCATTGGATGTCTCGCGAAAGACCTATGGCTACACCTTC
V gene: TRBV20-1; clone size: -; J gene: TRBJ1-2; D gene: TRBD1; CDR3 protein: CSAGTGGNYGYTF; CDR3 DNA: TGCAGTGCTGGTACAGGGGGCAACTATGGCTACACCTTC
V gene: TRBV19; clone size: -; J gene: TRBJ2-1; D gene: -; CDR3 protein: CASRGTAETYNEQLF; CDR3 DNA: TGTGCCAGTAGGGGTACGGCGGAAACCTACAATGAGCAGTTATTC
V gene: TRBV28; clone size: few; J gene: TRBJ2-3; D gene: -; CDR3 protein: CASTTPDTQYF; CDR3 DNA: TGTGCCAGCACCACACCAGATACGCAGTATTTT
V gene: TRBV6-5; clone size: many; J gene: TRBJ1-2; D gene: -; CDR3 protein: CASSGWRSMRKTYGYTF; CDR3 DNA: TGTGCCAGCAGTGGTTGGCGCTCTATGCGAAAGACCTATGGCTACACCTTC
V gene: TRBV6-5; clone size: many; J gene: TRBJ2-7; D gene: -; CDR3 protein: CASRGDNSYEQYF; CDR3 DNA: TGTGCCAGCAGAGGTGACAACTCCTACGAGCAGTACTTC
V gene: TRBV24-1; clone size: many; J gene: TRBJ1-2; D gene: -; CDR3 protein: CATSSHLSTRKTYGYTF; CDR3 DNA: TGTGCCACCAGTTCACACCTTAGTACCAGAAAGACCTATGGCTACACCTTC
V gene: TRBV7-9; clone size: few; J gene: TRBJ2-5; D gene: TRBD2; CDR3 protein: CASSPGTRVRQETQYF; CDR3 DNA: TGTGCCAGCAGCCCCGGGACTAGGGTTCGTCAAGAGACCCAGTACTTC
V gene: TRBV6-4; clone size: -; J gene: TRBJ2-2; D gene: -; CDR3 protein: CASSDPGPGELFF; CDR3 DNA: TGTGCCAGCAGTGACCCCGGCCCCGGGGAGCTGTTTTTT
V gene: TRBV18; clone size: -; J gene: TRBJ1-2; D gene: TRBD1; CDR3 protein: CASSPGTGSNYGYTF; CDR3 DNA: TGTGCCAGCTCACCAGGGACAGGTTCTAACTATGGCTACACCTTC
V gene: TRBV24-1; clone size: few; J gene: TRBJ1-2; D gene: -; CDR3 protein: CATSSITSTRKTYGYTF; CDR3 DNA: TGTGCCACCAGTTCAATCACTAGTACCAGAAAGACCTATGGCTACACCTTC
V gene: TRBV15; clone size: many; J gene: TRBJ1-2; D gene: -; CDR3 protein: CATSPLEAVGGYTF; CDR3 DNA: TGTGCCACCAGCCCACTGGAGGCAGTCGGTGGCTACACCTTC
V gene: TRBV7-9; clone size: many; J gene: TRBJ1-2; D gene: -; CDR3 protein: CASSEVGYHGKTYGYTF; CDR3 DNA: TGTGCCAGCAGCGAAGTAGGATACCATGGAAAGACCTATGGCTACACCTTC
V gene: TRBV6-6; clone size: many; J gene: TRBJ1-2; D gene: -; CDR3 protein: CASSKISGGRKTYGYTF; CDR3 DNA: TGTGCCAGCAGTAAGATATCAGGTGGGAGAAAGACCTATGGCTACACCTTC
V gene: TRBV30; clone size: few; J gene: TRBJ2-5; D gene: TRBD1; CDR3 protein: CAWAGDRGETRYF; CDR3 DNA: TGTGCCTGGGCTGGAGACAGGGGTGAGACCCGGTACTTC
V gene: TRBV7-1; clone size: many; J gene: TRBJ1-2; D gene: -; CDR3 protein: CASSHVCHEGKTYGYTF; CDR3 DNA: TGTGCCAGCAGCCACGTATGTCACGAGGGAAAGACCTATGGCTACACCTTC
V gene: TRBV4-2; clone size: many; J gene: TRBJ1-1; D gene: -; CDR3 protein: CASSQETLREVNTEAFF; CDR3 DNA: TGTGCCAGCAGCCAAGAAACCCTCAGGGAAGTGAACACTGAAGCTTTCTTT
V gene: TRBV28; clone size: many; J gene: TRBJ1-5; D gene: -; CDR3 protein: CASSFPDRRSNQPQHF; CDR3 DNA: TGTGCCAGCAGTTTCCCGGACAGAAGAAGCAATCAGCCCCAGCATTTT
V gene: TRBV20-1; clone size: many; J gene: TRBJ1-4; D gene: -; CDR3 protein: CSARDKSEGEKLFF; CDR3 DNA: TGCAGTGCTAGAGATAAGTCTGAGGGTGAAAAACTGTTTTTT
V gene: TRBV11-1; clone size: many; J gene: TRBJ2-7; D gene: TRBD2; CDR3 protein: CASSLGRRGSTYEQYF; CDR3 DNA: TGTGCCAGCAGCTTAGGTAGGCGGGGGTCCACCTACGAGCAGTACTTC
V gene: TRBV11-1; clone size: many; J gene: TRBJ1-2; D gene: -; CDR3 protein: CASSAIHKAGKTYGYTF; CDR3 DNA: TGTGCCAGCAGCGCGATCCATAAGGCTGGAAAGACCTATGGCTACACCTTC
V gene: TRBV16; clone size: many; J gene: TRBJ1-2; D gene: -; CDR3 protein: CASSGSSVVRKTYGYTF; CDR3 DNA: TGTGCCAGCAGCGGCTCTTCGGTCGTTAGAAAGACCTATGGCTACACCTTC
V gene: TRBV30; clone size: many; J gene: TRBJ2-1; D gene: -; CDR3 protein: CASQWNEQFF; CDR3 DNA: TGTGCCTCACAGTGGAATGAGCAGTTCTTC
V gene: TRBV2; clone size: -; J gene: TRBJ2-1; D gene: -; CDR3 protein: CASSPTEGAYNEQFF; CDR3 DNA: TGTGCCAGCAGTCCCACGGAGGGGGCCTACAATGAGCAGTTCTTC
V gene: TRBV10-3; clone size: -; J gene: TRBJ2-5; D gene: TRBD2; CDR3 protein: CAISGGTSDHQETQYF; CDR3 DNA: TGTGCCATCAGTGGCGGGACTAGCGACCACCAAGAGACCCAGTACTTC
V gene: TRBV28; clone size: many; J gene: TRBJ2-7; D gene: TRBD2; CDR3 protein: CATLAGGPDEQYF; CDR3 DNA: TGTGCCACCCTAGCGGGAGGGCCAGACGAGCAGTACTTC
V gene: TRBV19; clone size: many; J gene: TRBJ2-2; D gene: -; CDR3 protein: CASSSSGRAGELFF; CDR3 DNA: TGTGCCAGTAGTAGCTCAGGGCGCGCCGGGGAGCTGTTTTTT
V gene: TRBV24-1; clone size: -; J gene: TRBJ1-2; D gene: -; CDR3 protein: CATSRLSSARKTYGYTF; CDR3 DNA: TGTGCCACCAGTCGACTGTCTAGTGCCAGAAAGACCTATGGCTACACCTTC
V gene: TRBV30; clone size: -; J gene: TRBJ2-1; D gene: -; CDR3 protein: CAWTNRVRYNEQFF; CDR3 DNA: TGTGCCTGGACCAACAGAGTACGTTACAATGAGCAGTTCTTC
V gene: TRBV20-1; clone size: many; J gene: TRBJ1-1; D gene: -; CDR3 protein: CSARDWAVNTEAFF; CDR3 DNA: TGCAGTGCTAGAGATTGGGCAGTAAACACTGAAGCTTTCTTT
V gene: TRBV10-1; clone size: few; J gene: TRBJ2-1; D gene: TRBD2; CDR3 protein: CASSDEEGTSGRPEQFF; CDR3 DNA: TGCGCCAGCAGTGATGAGGAGGGGACTAGCGGGAGACCTGAGCAGTTCTTC
V gene: TRBV19; clone size: few; J gene: TRBJ1-1; D gene: TRBD1; CDR3 protein: CASRTSRGVMMNTEAFF; CDR3 DNA: TGTGCCAGTAGGACCTCCAGGGGGGTTATGATGAACACTGAAGCTTTCTTT
V gene: TRBV7-6; clone size: many; J gene: TRBJ2-7; D gene: TRBD1; CDR3 protein: CASSPFPTQGARGEQYF; CDR3 DNA: TGTGCCAGCAGCCCATTCCCGACACAGGGGGCGCGTGGCGAGCAGTACTTC
V gene: TRBV11-1; clone size: many; J gene: TRBJ1-2; D gene: -; CDR3 protein: CASSLASGNYGYTF; CDR3 DNA: TGTGCCAGCAGCTTAGCGAGTGGAAACTATGGCTACACCTTC
V gene: TRBV7-5; clone size: -; J gene: TRBJ1-2; D gene: -; CDR3 protein: CISVPELATEVGKTYGYTF; CDR3 DNA: -
V gene: TRBV7-8; clone size: -; J gene: TRBJ2-2; D gene: TRBD1; CDR3 protein: CANSSGTGRNTGELFF; CDR3 DNA: TGTGCCAACAGCTCTGGGACAGGTCGAAACACCGGGGAGCTGTTTTTT